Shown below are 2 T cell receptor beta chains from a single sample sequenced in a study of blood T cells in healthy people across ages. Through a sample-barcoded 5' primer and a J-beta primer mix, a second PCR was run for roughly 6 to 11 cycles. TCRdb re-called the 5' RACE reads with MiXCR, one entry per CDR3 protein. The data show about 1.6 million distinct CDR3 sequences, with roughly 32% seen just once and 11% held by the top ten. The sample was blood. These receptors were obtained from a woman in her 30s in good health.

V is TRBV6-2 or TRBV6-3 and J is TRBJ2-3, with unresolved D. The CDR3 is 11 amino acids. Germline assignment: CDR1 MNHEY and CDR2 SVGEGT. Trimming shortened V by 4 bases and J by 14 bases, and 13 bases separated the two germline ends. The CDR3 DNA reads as TGTGCCAGCAGTTTCGGCTTGGTTCCGTATTTT. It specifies CASSFGLVPYF.

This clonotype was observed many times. DNA of the CDR3: TGCAGTGCTAGAGATAGTAACAGGGGCTTGGATGGCTACACCTTC. Translation gives CSARDSNRGLDGYTF. V is TRBV20-1 and J is TRBJ1-2, with 7 bases that match TRBD1. Unmatched junction bases numbered 10, after V lost 0 bases and J lost 6 bases. Looked up from germline, CDR1 is DFQATT and CDR2 is SNEGSKA (reference sequence). The CDR3 extends over 15 amino acids.